Presented here are 19 T cell receptor beta chains from one specimen sequenced in a study of blood T cell repertoires in COVID-19. Profiled with immunoSEQ multiplex PCR; TCRdb holds only in-frame clones, not every one. The sample records roughly 68,000 clones, 75% to 90% being singletons. The sequencing input was peripheral blood. These receptors all stem from a woman aged 45-65 years with active COVID-19.

V is TRBV29-1 and J is TRBJ2-3; TRBD2 might be the D (5 bases). Per the germline V gene, CDR1 is SQVTM and CDR2 is ANQGSEA. V was cut by 2 bases and J by 0 bases, with 6 bases left in between. CDR3 length equals 13 residues. The CDR3 is CSVELASTDTQYF. In DNA, the CDR3 is TGCAGCGTTGAACTAGCTAGCACAGATACGCAGTATTTT.

The chain employs TRBV5-1 and TRBJ2-3, with D possibly TRBD2 on 5 matching bases. Trimming removed 6 bases from V and 5 bases from J, with 10 bases in between. Germline values: CDR1 SGHRS, CDR2 YFSETQ. CDR3 length: 12 amino acids. For the CDR3, the DNA is TGCGCCAGCATGGAGGACCTAGATACGCAGTATTTT. This encodes CASMEDLDTQYF.

The rearrangement links TRBV10-1 to TRBJ2-3, with D possibly matching TRBD2 (6 bases). The CDR3 sequence is 14 residues long. V shed 1 base and J shed 6 bases, with 11 bases lying between them. CDR1 is WNHNN, CDR2 SYGVQD, per germline (reference sequence). This CDR3 reads CASSEFVTSDTQYF. DNA for the CDR3: TGCGCCAGCAGTGAGTTCGTGACTAGTGATACGCAGTATTTT.

The chain joins TRBV3-1 (or the pseudogene TRBV3-2) to TRBJ1-2; 7 bases are shared with TRBD1. The CDR3 covers 15 residues. Germline V gene sequence: CDR1 LGHDT, CDR2 YNNKEL (reference sequence). With 4 bases clipped from V and 6 bases from J, the junction kept 11 bases outside the gene matches. CDR3: CASSLLGGAGHGYTF. CDR3 nucleotides: TGTGCCAGCAGCCTGTTAGGGGGCGCAGGCCATGGCTACACCTTC.

This chain uses TRBV3-1 (or the pseudogene TRBV3-2) with TRBJ1-2; 8 positions agree with TRBD1. CDR3 length: 15 residues. Germline CDR1 is LGHDT and CDR2 is YNNKEL (reference sequence). Trimming at V came to 3 bases and at J to 4 bases, leaving 7 bases not matched to a gene. Written as DNA, the CDR3 is TGTGCCAGCAGCCAGGCAGGGGGCGAAATCTATGGCTACACCTTC. Encoded protein: CASSQAGGEIYGYTF.

V is TRBV7-9 and J is TRBJ2-1; D might be TRBD1 (6 bases). CDR1 and CDR2 from the germline V gene are SEHNR and FQNEAQ (reference sequence). The CDR3 length is 11 residues. Trimming shortened V by 2 bases and J by 10 bases, and 6 bases separated the two germline ends. In DNA form, the CDR3 reads TGTGCCAGCAGCTTAACAGGGGAGCAGTTCTTC. It specifies CASSLTGEQFF.

V usage is TRBV6-2 or TRBV6-3 and J usage is TRBJ2-5, with 12 bases lining up with TRBD2. From germline, CDR1 is MNHEY and CDR2 SVGEGT. V shed 5 bases, J shed 4 bases, and the junction held 8 bases outside the gene matches. This CDR3 spans 16 amino acids. CDR3 residues: CASSAKTSGRGETQYF. In DNA, the CDR3 is TGTGCCAGCAGTGCTAAGACTAGCGGGAGAGGAGAGACCCAGTACTTC.

CDR3 in DNA: TGCGCCAGCAGTGAGGGCAGGGGGCTTAATTCACCCCTCCACTTT. It is translated as CASSEGRGLNSPLHF. J is TRBJ1-6 and V is TRBV10-2, with TRBD1 matching 8 bases. V was clipped by 2 bases and J by 6 bases; unmatched bases: 3. The CDR3 is 15 amino acids. Germline CDR1 is WSHSY and CDR2 is SAAADI.

V usage is TRBV11-1 and J usage is TRBJ2-3; 12 bases agree with TRBD2. This CDR3 has 16 amino acids. Trimming removed 5 bases from V and 6 bases from J; junction bases left unmatched: 9. CDR1 SGHAT and CDR2 FQDESV come from the germline V gene (reference sequence). The CDR3 spells CASSAGLAGVSDTQYF. CDR3 DNA sequence: TGTGCCAGCAGCGCGGGACTAGCGGGTGTTTCCGATACGCAGTATTTT.

J is TRBJ2-1 and V is TRBV6-1; 7 nucleotides agree with TRBD1. From germline, CDR1 is MNHNS and CDR2 SASEGT. The CDR3 runs 15 residues. V shed 1 base and J 7 bases; nucleotides not matched to a gene: 7. The CDR3 nucleotides read TGTGCCAGCAGTGAAGGGGACAGCTCCTGGAATGAGCAGTTCTTC. Translation: CASSEGDSSWNEQFF.

In its sample, this clone was seen once. The chain links TRBV28 to TRBJ1-5, with D perhaps matching TRBD1 (6 bases). CDR1 is MDHEN and CDR2 is SYDVKM in the germline V gene. The CDR3 covers 16 residues. Between the trimmed V and J ends, which lost 6 bases and 0 bases, there was a span of 15 bases. In nucleotides, the CDR3 is TGTGCCAGCAGAGAATACAGGGAGAATAGCAATCAGCCCCAGCATTTT. Its translation is CASREYRENSNQPQHF.

This clone was detected a few times. This chain uses TRBV6-5 with TRBJ2-6; D possibly corresponds to TRBD2 (6 bases). V gave up 1 base and J gave up 0 bases, with 7 bases separating them. This CDR3 is 16 amino acids long. The V gene's germline CDR1 is MNHEY and CDR2 SVGAGI. The CDR3 DNA is TGTGCCAGCAGTTACTACGGGGGCTCTGGGGCCAACGTCCTGACTTTC. This gives the protein CASSYYGGSGANVLTF.

This rearrangement joins TRBV5-6 to TRBJ2-7; D gene unclear. The CDR3 is 15 residues long. Germline V lookup: CDR1 SGHDT, CDR2 YYEEEE. Deletions cut 4 bases from V and 0 bases from J, with 14 bases between. The CDR3 loop is CASSLWPGHSYEQYF. Here the CDR3 DNA reads TGTGCCAGCAGCCTTTGGCCAGGTCACTCCTACGAGCAGTACTTC.

The chain has TRBV24-1 and TRBJ2-3, with 7 bases identical to TRBD2. Germline V gives CDR1 KGHDR, CDR2 SFDVKD. CDR3 length: 15 amino acids. Trimming cost V 4 bases and J 1 base; bases outside gene matches: 4. The CDR3 region is CATSEPTSGTDTQYF. DNA for the CDR3: TGTGCCACCAGTGAACCTACTAGCGGCACAGATACGCAGTATTTT.

CDR3 sequence reads: CASSEAGTYGYTF. The DNA of the CDR3 is TGTGCCAGCAGTGAGGCAGGGACATATGGCTACACCTTC. The chain recombines TRBV25-1 with TRBJ1-2; weak D call: TRBD1 (6 bases). V was pared by 3 bases and J by 5 bases, with 10 bases between. Germline CDR1 reads MGHDK; CDR2 reads SYGVNS. CDR3 length equals 13 residues.

This sequence joins TRBV10-1 and TRBJ2-1, with D tentatively TRBD2 (6 bases). Germline V gene data show CDR1 as WNHNN and CDR2 as SYGVQD (reference sequence). The CDR3 totals 15 residues. Trimming cost V 6 bases and J 0 bases, with 12 bases left between them. CDR3 region: CASSRDLSSYNEQFF. The DNA for the CDR3 is TGCGCCAGCAGCCGGGACTTGAGCTCCTACAATGAGCAGTTCTTC.

This clone has only one observation. J is TRBJ2-1 and V is TRBV6-5; D might be TRBD1 (6 bases). The CDR3 length is 14 residues. V lost 6 bases and J lost 7, with 16 bases in between. Germline loops: CDR1 MNHEY, CDR2 SVGAGI. The DNA of the CDR3 is TGTGCCAGCAGAATGGGACACCCTGGGAATGAGCAGTTCTTC. This gives the protein CASRMGHPGNEQFF.

The chain employs TRBV9 and TRBJ1-3, with a weak D call TRBD1 (5 bases). The CDR3 contains 16 residues. V gave up 4 bases and J gave up 0 bases, with 14 bases separating them. CDR1 is SGDLS, CDR2 YYNGEE, per germline. The CDR3 loop is CASSPLARVSGNTIYF. CDR3 DNA: TGTGCCAGCAGCCCCCTCGCCAGGGTCTCTGGAAACACCATATATTTT.

This chain links TRBV3-1 (or the pseudogene TRBV3-2) with TRBJ2-2, with a possible D match to TRBD2 (5 bases). Germline V CDR1 and CDR2: LGHDT, YNNKEL (reference sequence). Trimming shortened V by 2 bases and J by 7 bases, and 14 bases separated the two germline ends. The CDR3 extends over 15 amino acids. CDR3 amino acids: CASSQKVGVSGELFF. The CDR3 DNA reads TGTGCCAGCAGCCAAAAGGTGGGAGTGAGCGGGGAGCTGTTTTTT.